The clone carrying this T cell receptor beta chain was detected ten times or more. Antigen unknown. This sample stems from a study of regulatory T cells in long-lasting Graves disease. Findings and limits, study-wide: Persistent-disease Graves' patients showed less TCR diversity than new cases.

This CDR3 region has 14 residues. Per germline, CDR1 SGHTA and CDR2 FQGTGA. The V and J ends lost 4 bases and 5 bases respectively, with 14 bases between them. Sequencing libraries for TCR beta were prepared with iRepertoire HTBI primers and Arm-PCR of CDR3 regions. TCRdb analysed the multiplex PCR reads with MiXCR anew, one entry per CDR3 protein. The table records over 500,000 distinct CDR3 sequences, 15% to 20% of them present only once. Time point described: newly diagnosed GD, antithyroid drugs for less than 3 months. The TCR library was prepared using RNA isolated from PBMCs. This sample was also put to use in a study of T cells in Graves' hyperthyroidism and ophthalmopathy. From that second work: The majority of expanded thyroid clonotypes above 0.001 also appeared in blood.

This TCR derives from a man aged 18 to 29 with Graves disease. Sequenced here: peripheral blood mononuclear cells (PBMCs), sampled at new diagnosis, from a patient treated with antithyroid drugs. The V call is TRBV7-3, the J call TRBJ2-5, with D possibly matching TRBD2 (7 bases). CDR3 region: CASSSQGGGETQYF. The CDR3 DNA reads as TGTGCCAGCAGCTCCCAAGGGGGAGGGGAGACCCAGTACTTC.